The rows below give T cell receptor beta chains drawn from one sample of a study of multiple sclerosis patients with progressive multifocal leukoencephalopathy. The assay was immunoSEQ multiplex PCR, and TCRdb's table has in-frame clones only and misses some. This sample has more than 30,000 clones, with about 88% found just once. Sample: PBMCs. These receptors were collected from a human donor with multiple sclerosis. CDR3s include the opening cysteine and the closing phenylalanine or tryptophan. Clone size, where shown, is once, few, many, or a class for clones that have expanded.

>TRBJ2-5|TRBV27|-
CASRKAGEETQYF
>TRBJ1-1|TRBV2|-
CASKPGQDDGAFF
>TRBJ1-2|TRBV27|-
CASTLKPGGNYGYTF
>TRBJ2-5|TRBV4-1|-
CASSLQGAGETQYF
>TRBJ2-7|TRBV12-5|-
CASGFPPSYEQYF
>TRBJ1-1|TRBV4-1|-
CASSRPPDSEAFF
>TRBJ2-2|TRBV7-2|once
CASSLQGLGELFF
>TRBJ2-7|TRBV5-5|few
CASSLEQHYEQYF
>TRBJ2-7|TRBV6-5|-
CASSYSGQGQYF
>TRBJ2-7|TRBV28|once
CASSSNPGTAGQYF
>TRBJ2-6|TRBV5-1|once
CASSGQGLIGANVLTF
>TRBJ2-7|TRBV11-2|-
CASSLGHWGSEQYF